This entry concerns a single T cell receptor (beta chain). Its target is not known. These data come from a study of cytomegalovirus exposure and HLA in healthy donors. Study context: HLA-typed donors contributed some 87 million unique TCRs, which were held in an early data release. Membership in the Caucasian-associated ancestry cluster was found for around 81% of 350 to 450 genotyped donors. The study's findings and limits: One cluster of highly shared sequence variants probably arose as a sequencing artifact.

The PCR was carried out with 60 Vbeta primers and 13 Jbeta primers. Produced via immunoSEQ multiplex PCR; TCRdb's table is partial and in-frame only. The data contain around 85,000 clones, 80% of them singletons. The V and J ends lost 8 bases and 5 bases, in that order; junction bases with no gene match: 11. CDR1 is GTSNPN, CDR2 SVGIG, per germline (reference sequence). The CDR3 contains 13 residues. Input material: PBMCs. This chain uses TRBV30 with TRBJ1-2; 7 bases line up with TRBD1. The sequence was collected from a woman in her forties or fifties in good health and CMV-seropositive. In DNA form, the CDR3 reads TGTGCCACAGGATCCGGGACAGCTTATGGCTACACCTTC. Translating it yields CATGSGTAYGYTF.